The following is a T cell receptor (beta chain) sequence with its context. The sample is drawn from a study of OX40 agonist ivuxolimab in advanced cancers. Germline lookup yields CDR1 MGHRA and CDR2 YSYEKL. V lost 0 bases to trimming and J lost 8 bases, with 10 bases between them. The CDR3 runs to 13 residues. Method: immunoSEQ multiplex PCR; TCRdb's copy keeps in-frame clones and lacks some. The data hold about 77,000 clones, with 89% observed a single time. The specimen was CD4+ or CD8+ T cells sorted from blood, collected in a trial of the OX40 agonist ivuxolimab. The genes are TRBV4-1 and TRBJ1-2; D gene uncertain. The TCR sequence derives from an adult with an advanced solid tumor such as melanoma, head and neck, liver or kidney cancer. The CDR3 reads CASSQERPSGYTF. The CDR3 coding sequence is TGCGCCAGCAGCCAAGAAAGGCCGTCCGGCTACACCTTC.